Included here is one T cell receptor beta chain sequence, with context. This clonotype showed up many times. This receptor's antigen is unknown. Base quality data are lacking; no much larger clone is found one base away. Whole blood was used without fractionating the cells, so the repertoire represented all peripheral T cells without sorting. Ten uninfected healthy donors were sampled as controls, and about 40% of these ten donors were sampled twice approximately three months apart. For RNA extraction, 2.5 ml of peripheral blood was drawn into Tempus tubes. Residual genomic DNA was removed with the TURBO-DNase kit and globin mRNA was depleted with GLOBINclear. The data were taken from a study of HIV-infected patients and healthy controls (TCRdb year 2014). About the full investigation: Whether deep TCR repertoire sequencing of small blood samples from HIV patients could capture immune perturbation and reconstitution was tested in the study. The investigation overall reported the following: The observed differences in diversity were not explained by the slight differences in age and sex profiles between the study cohorts. During therapy, HIV-associated CDR3s significantly decreased in frequency, while CMV-associated CDR3s did not change significantly, though most became more frequent. Pairing of alpha and beta chains was not determined in the samples. Significantly higher mean Gini indices were seen in HIV-infected repertoires than in controls, possibly reflecting oligoclonality. Using whole blood restricted sequencing depth and prevented separating the dynamics of distinct T-cell subpopulations. Both the Jaccard index and the count of highly shared sequences showed that healthy controls shared more CDR3s between individuals than HIV+ patients did. Roughly threefold more distinct CDR3s and higher Shannon diversity were observed in healthy control repertoires than in untreated HIV+ repertoires. Mean usage differed significantly between HIV-infected patients and controls for eight alpha and eight beta V genes. Donor HLA types were not determined in the study. Alpha-chain CDR3s from MAIT cells appeared at high frequency in healthy controls but were severely depleted in HIV+ repertoires. The apparent post-therapy recovery of the Gini index in HIV-infected patients was not reproduced in size-matched repertoire data. Processing was restricted to sixteen HIV-infected individuals, which the authors judged to be a major constraint on the generalizability of the findings. Comparisons were complicated by unequal numbers of distinct sequences between patients and controls, and rare events from HIV-infected data were overweighted by size-matching.

Reverse transcription of approximately 500 ng RNA was performed with SuperScript III using primers directed against the alpha and beta constant regions. Separate libraries for the alpha and beta chains were generated through chain-specific third strand synthesis that incorporated multiplexing indices. The protocol used a single primer pair to amplify all rearrangements within a chain, which avoided primer bias, and attached molecular barcodes to each cDNA molecule. Purified cDNA was joined by T4 RNA Ligase 1 to a 5' RACE adapter carrying a random hexamer and the SP2 sequencing primer site. With slow temperature ramps used to favor optimal annealing, second strand synthesis was primed from the SP2 site with Phusion polymerase. Two random hexamer sequences, both added before amplification and joined together, made up the 12-nucleotide barcode of each molecule. P5 and P7 adapter elements plus a second index were added in a short first PCR, which was followed by an approximately 20-cycle amplification PCR with P5s and P7 primers. Libraries received approximately 25 PCR cycles in total, were quantified on a Qubit, sized on a Bioanalyzer, and diluted to 4 to 5 nM. The normalized libraries were sequenced on an Illumina MiSeq using 2 x 250 paired-end kits. Into about 10 ul Tris-Cl, the reverse transcription reactions were eluted following cleanup on MinElute columns. The adapter ligations were run for 23 hours at 16 degrees C, and AMPure XP beads at a 1:1 ratio were afterwards used to clean them. Processing in the source paper ran as follows. Demultiplexed FASTQ files were processed with a modified Decombinator that output V, J, insert and barcode information. Sequences that shared a barcode but differed from the dominant sequence were treated as errors and discarded, and barcodes were clustered at Levenshtein distance 3 and counted to estimate the original cDNA molecules. Downstream analyses used R packages ineq, vegan, igraph and RCytoscape, with IMGT nomenclature and CDR3 definitions. V gene usage was computed over distinct sequences, each TCR counted once to avoid skew from clonal expansion. Whenever two unique CDR3 amino acid sequences within a donor differed by a single Levenshtein edit, similarity networks linked them. The authors compiled published HIV-specific CDR3s (approximately 86 alpha, 650 to 800 beta) and CMV-specific CDR3s (about 14 alpha, roughly 250 beta) and searched for them in the repertoires. Random subsampling to size-matched repertoires demonstrated that the decreased diversity in patients did not result from their lower sequence numbers. TCRdb cleaned the public reads at Q25 with fastp, built clones with MiXCR and kept in-frame beta chains. Rows merge per CDR3 protein into single entries with the most common DNA and genes. TCRdb, not the authors, supplied the V and J calls. For this sample there are about 18,000 distinct CDR3 sequences; 10% appear just once. The ten largest account for approximately 3.4% of the sample.

Trimming removed 6 bases from V and 0 bases from J, leaving 12 bases between the germline ends. CDR1 and CDR2 are read off the germline V gene as MNHEY and SVGAGI. Its CDR3 holds 15 amino acids, cysteine through phenylalanine. The kept DNA is CDR3 alone, 45 bases in frame from the first base. The receptor was isolated from an adult in good health. Specimen: blood. The sequence links TRBV6-5 to TRBJ2-1, with the D gene not clear enough to name. The CDR3 loop reads CASRSSMSSYNEQFF. In nucleotide form, the sequence is TGTGCCAGCAGATCAAGCATGAGCTCCTACAATGAGCAGTTCTTC.